The T cell receptor beta chain described here comes from a study of blood T cell repertoires in COVID-19. Overall study context: Material from acute and convalescent COVID-19 was sourced from the United States, Italy and Spain. The analysed material was cDNA or gDNA that came from T cells, B-cell-depleted T cells, or PBMCs.

In the original workflow: Estimated nucleated cell counts came from reference gene primer amplification. Assay: immunoSEQ multiplex PCR; the TCRdb copy retains only in-frame clones and omits some. The V and J calls and the clone size are those of that table, but D and trimming were determined from the DNA. The sample gives some 100,000 clones, 86% of which show up once; over 9% is in the top ten. Germline lookup yields CDR1 MNHNY and CDR2 SVGAGI (reference sequence). V was trimmed by 4 bases and J by 3 bases, leaving 15 bases between them. The CDR3 has 16 amino acids. This receptor was obtained from a man aged 45-65 years with acute or convalescent COVID-19. Sequenced input: peripheral blood. V and J are TRBV6-6 and TRBJ1-4; D might be TRBD1 (5 bases). Here the CDR3 reads CASSWVGIRANEKLFF. The CDR3 bases are TGTGCCAGCAGTTGGGTGGGGATCAGGGCTAATGAAAAACTGTTTTTT.